What follows are 10 T cell receptor beta chains derived from one specimen sequenced in a study of CD8+ T cells in alopecia areata. Isolated RNA was reverse transcribed into cDNA used as the sequencing template. Generated by immunoSEQ multiplex PCR, the TCRdb table keeps only in-frame clones and is missing some. Of around 130,000 clones detected, 45% to 65% appear once; the ten largest clones hold about 4.9%. This specimen was CD4+ T cells sorted from blood, taken at week 0. These receptors all stem from a human donor with alopecia areata.

This clone was seen only a few times. This chain connects TRBV29-1 to TRBJ2-1; D may match TRBD1 or TRBD2 (6 bases each). This CDR3 comprises 16 residues. V was clipped by 0 bases and J by 0 bases, with 12 bases between them. Germline lookup yields CDR1 SQVTM and CDR2 ANQGSEA. The CDR3 DNA is TGCAGCGTTGAAGATCGGGGGCAAAGCTCCTACAATGAGCAGTTCTTC. As protein: CSVEDRGQSSYNEQFF.

This rearrangement joins TRBV6-6 to TRBJ1-2; D is uncertain. V lost 5 bases to trimming and J lost 4 bases, with 8 bases between them. CDR1 is MNHNY and CDR2 is SVGAGI in the germline V gene (reference sequence). There are 12 residues in the CDR3. The DNA for the CDR3 is TGTGCCAGCAGTGCCGCCGGCTATGGCTACACCTTC. Its protein is CASSAAGYGYTF.

Comments on this clone: In the same sample, other DNA sequences code for this CDR3. V usage is TRBV7-9 and J usage is TRBJ1-5; D remains ambiguous. The CDR3 loop spans 13 amino acids. Germline CDR1 is SEHNR and CDR2 is FQNEAQ (reference sequence). Trimming took off 1 base at V and 5 bases at J, with 6 bases between the two ends. The CDR3 here is CASSLEGDQPQHF. For the CDR3, the DNA is TGTGCCAGCAGCTTAGAGGGCGATCAGCCCCAGCATTTT.

This clone was seen only once. The chain couples TRBV21-1 to TRBJ2-7. TRBV21-1 is assigned pseudogene status. CDR3 length equals 16 residues. CDR3 loop: CASSTRSGPYFYEQYF. DNA of the CDR3: TGTGCCAGCAGCACCAGATCGGGCCCATATTTCTACGAGCAGTACTTC.

This clone has only a few counts. The identical CDR3 is also encoded by other nucleotide sequences in the sample. The CDR3 loop reads CASSLDTVRNQPQHF. CDR3 nucleotide sequence: TGTGCCAGCAGCTTGGATACAGTACGGAATCAGCCCCAGCATTTT. The V and J genes are TRBV5-5 and TRBJ1-5; D remains ambiguous. V lost 0 bases, J lost 4 bases, and 11 bases lay in between. CDR1 is SGHKS, CDR2 YYEKEE, per germline (reference sequence). The CDR3 contains 15 residues.

This rearrangement joins TRBV6-5 to TRBJ1-4, with unresolved D. There are 12 residues in the CDR3. Germline CDR1 and CDR2: MNHEY and SVGAGI. Trimming took 6 bases from V and 8 from J, leaving 10 bases between them. The CDR3 DNA follows: TGTGCCAGCAGCGAGGGTACCGAAAAACTGTTTTTT. The encoded protein is CASSEGTEKLFF.

This clone was recorded a few times. The chain couples TRBV5-1 to TRBJ2-3; no definite D call. Trimming pared 0 bases from V and 5 bases from J, leaving 4 bases between. This CDR3 is built from 12 residues. Germline CDR1 and CDR2: SGHRS and YFSETQ. The CDR3 DNA is TGCGCCAGCAGCTTGGAGGGAGATACGCAGTATTTT. This encodes CASSLEGDTQYF.

The gene calls are TRBV20-1 and TRBJ2-7; tentative D call: TRBD2 (5 bases). This CDR3 is built from 11 residues. The V end lost 6 bases, the J end lost 5 bases, and 11 bases lay between the germline ends. The germline CDR1 and CDR2 sequences are DFQATT and SNEGSKA (reference sequence). This CDR3 reads CSAGGEHEQYF. Written as DNA, the CDR3 is TGCAGTGCAGGTGGGGAGCACGAGCAGTACTTC.

This chain uses TRBV5-1 with TRBJ2-1, with no clear D. The CDR3 has 14 residues. The germline gives CDR1 SGHRS, CDR2 YFSETQ. V was clipped by 0 bases and J by 8 bases, with 12 bases between them. The CDR3 protein is CASSLAIATDEQFF. Written as DNA, the CDR3 is TGCGCCAGCAGCTTGGCCATCGCGACCGATGAGCAGTTCTTC.

This chain connects TRBV27 to TRBJ2-7, with D uncertain. This CDR3 comprises 15 residues. Trimming took off 2 bases at V and 3 bases at J, with 14 bases between the two ends. Germline V CDR1 and CDR2: MNHEY, SMNVEV (reference sequence). The CDR3 protein is CASSLRAATVYEQYF. The CDR3 DNA is TGTGCCAGCAGTTTAAGGGCAGCTACCGTCTACGAGCAGTACTTC.